In its sample, the clone carrying this T cell receptor beta chain was seen many times. Its antigen remains unidentified. This entry belongs to a study of blood T cells in healthy people across ages. Sample-barcoded 5' priming and a J-beta primer mix drove a second PCR of 7 to 11 cycles. One entry per CDR3 protein, called by TCRdb with MiXCR from the 5' RACE reads. The profile shows 630,000 or so distinct CDR3 sequences, about a third of them singletons. Trimming shortened V by 6 bases and J by 4 bases, and 12 bases separated the two germline ends. The CDR3 has 13 residues. Germline V gene data show CDR1 as SEHNR and CDR2 as FQNEAQ (reference sequence). Study findings and constraints: The long-lived group displayed more naive CD4+ cells, plus higher diversity, than the aged donors did.

The TCR comes from a woman of 80 years or more in good health. What was sequenced was blood. V is TRBV7-9 and J is TRBJ1-2, with D possibly TRBD1 on 6 matching bases. CDR3 sequence (DNA): TGTGCCAGCAGAGGAAACAGGGTCTATGGCTACACCTTC. Amino acid sequence: CASRGNRVYGYTF.